This T cell receptor (beta chain) was recorded in a study of neurological immune-mediated disorders. A 10-nucleotide random UMI tagged transcripts in template-switch 5'RACE cDNA synthesis. TCRdb used MiXCR to reprocess the 5' RACE reads, holding one entry per CDR3 protein. Found here are 39,000 or so distinct CDR3 sequences, roughly 4.8% of them singletons; the top ten hold 8.5% to 10%. The table lists this clonotype with many counts. Its antigen is unknown. Study-level findings and limits: HTLV-1-associated myelopathy had the most TCR clonal expansion, whereas multiple sclerosis had the least (lower than in healthy controls).

With 1 base clipped from V and 4 bases from J, the junction kept 7 bases outside the gene matches. The CDR3 spans 15 residues. Germline values: CDR1 SGHRS, CDR2 YFSETQ. Healthy controls consisted of blood bank volunteers in Maryland, USA. The sorted libraries were made from more than 900,000 CD4+ or CD8+ T cells. V gene TRBV5-1 combines with J gene TRBJ1-2, with 7 bases lining up with TRBD1. Source material: CD4+ T cells from blood. The clonotype originates from a man younger than 35 in good health. The chain's CDR3 is CASSLIGTDFYGYTF. For the CDR3, the DNA is TGCGCCAGCAGCTTGATCGGGACAGACTTCTATGGCTACACCTTC.